The 18 T cell receptor beta chains given below trace back to one sample, sequenced in a study of OX40 agonist ivuxolimab in advanced cancers. This table comes from immunoSEQ multiplex PCR, and its TCRdb copy is limited to in-frame clones, with some not included. The sample yields about 43,000 clones, roughly 93% seen once. The material sequenced was CD4+ or CD8+ T cells sorted from blood, taken in a trial of the OX40 agonist ivuxolimab. Receptors originate from an adult with an advanced solid tumor such as melanoma, head and neck, liver or kidney cancer.

The gene calls are TRBV28 and TRBJ2-2; 8 nucleotides match TRBD1. The CDR3 spans 15 residues. CDR1 and CDR2 from the germline V gene are MDHEN and SYDVKM. Germline trimming cut 7 bases from V and 4 bases from J; bases unmatched to any gene: 8. The CDR3: CASTSYRGFTGELFF. The CDR3 coding sequence is TGTGCCAGCACTTCGTACAGGGGGTTCACCGGGGAGCTGTTTTTT.

In this sample, this clone turned up once. The rearrangement joins TRBV5-1 to TRBJ2-1; a weak D match, TRBD2 (6 bases). Per germline, CDR1 SGHRS and CDR2 YFSETQ. V lost 0 bases and J 8 bases, leaving 18 bases between the germline ends. CDR3 length: 16 amino acids. The CDR3 sequence: CASSLDDGSPFYEQFF. CDR3 sequence (DNA): TGCGCCAGCAGCTTGGACGACGGGAGTCCTTTTTATGAGCAGTTCTTC.

The J gene is TRBJ2-1, the V gene TRBV29-1, with 10 bases lining up with TRBD1. CDR1 SQVTM and CDR2 ANQGSEA come from the germline V gene. The CDR3 is 15 residues long. V was pared by 1 base and J by 7 bases, with 7 bases of the junction left unmatched. CDR3 residues: CSVEAPGTGVNEQFF. CDR3 DNA sequence: TGCAGCGTTGAAGCCCCCGGGACAGGGGTGAATGAGCAGTTCTTC.

The chain carries TRBV4-2 and TRBJ2-1; 10 positions agree with TRBD1. Trimming at V came to 3 bases and at J to 4 bases, leaving 6 bases not matched to a gene. The CDR3 totals 16 residues. Germline CDR1 reads LGHNA; CDR2 reads YNFKEQ. The CDR3 loop is CASSQEGQGNYNEQFF. The CDR3 coding sequence is TGTGCCAGCAGCCAGGAGGGACAGGGGAATTACAATGAGCAGTTCTTC.

A single count supports this clone. The chain combines TRBV7-9 with TRBJ2-1, with D unresolved. Germline CDR1 reads SEHNR; CDR2 reads FQNEAQ (reference sequence). The CDR3 sequence is 13 residues long. The ends were cut back, 3 bases at V and 5 bases at J, with 8 bases in the middle. The CDR3 sequence is CASSFDTNNEQFF. DNA of the CDR3: TGTGCCAGCAGCTTCGACACAAACAATGAGCAGTTCTTC.

The chain recombines TRBV28 with TRBJ1-2; D is unclear. Between the trimmed V and J ends, which lost 6 bases and 1 base, there was a span of 9 bases. This CDR3 contains 13 residues. The germline V gene encodes CDR1 MDHEN and CDR2 SYDVKM. The CDR3 protein is CASSPADNYGYTF. The CDR3 DNA reads as TGTGCCAGCAGCCCAGCAGATAACTATGGCTACACCTTC.

This sequence joins TRBV15 and TRBJ2-7; unclear D gene. This CDR3 is 12 amino acids long. Trimming left V 1 base short and J 3 bases short, with 4 bases between. Looked up from germline, CDR1 is LNHNV and CDR2 is YYDKDF (reference sequence). This CDR3 is CATSRVNYEQYF. Here the CDR3 DNA reads TGTGCCACCAGCAGAGTCAACTACGAGCAGTACTTC.

This chain connects TRBV28 to TRBJ1-1; 9 nucleotides line up with TRBD1. J was trimmed by 11 bases and V by 5 bases; bases with no gene match: 12. The CDR3 consists of 14 residues. From germline, CDR1 is MDHEN and CDR2 SYDVKM. In nucleotides, the CDR3 is TGTGCCAGCAGTCCCGACGACAGGGGGAGAACGGCTTTCTTT. This sequence encodes CASSPDDRGRTAFF.

V and J are TRBV15 and TRBJ1-5; no clear D gene. The CDR3 extends over 15 amino acids. Germline lookup yields CDR1 LNHNV and CDR2 YYDKDF (reference sequence). Trimming cost V 0 bases and J 5 bases, with 11 bases left between them. This CDR3 reads CATSREGFRDQPQHF. CDR3 bases: TGTGCCACCAGCAGAGAAGGGTTTCGGGATCAGCCCCAGCATTTT.

CDR3 nucleotide sequence: TGTGCCAGCAGCTTCGAGGGGACCCAGTACTTC. Amino acid sequence: CASSFEGTQYF. The rearrangement links TRBV7-9 to TRBJ2-5, with a possible D match to TRBD2 (5 bases). CDR1 SEHNR and CDR2 FQNEAQ come from the germline V gene (reference sequence). Between the trimmed V and J ends, which lost 3 bases and 7 bases, there was a span of 6 bases. This CDR3 contains 11 residues.

The V gene is TRBV29-1, the J gene TRBJ2-2; 14 bases are a match to TRBD2. V shed 6 bases, J shed 1 base, and the junction held 4 bases outside the gene matches. Germline CDR1 reads SQVTM; CDR2 reads ANQGSEA. CDR3 length: 16 residues. Here the CDR3 reads CSVRLAGGQNTGELFF. Written as DNA, the CDR3 is TGCAGCGTCCGACTAGCGGGGGGGCAGAACACCGGGGAGCTGTTTTTT.

The chain employs TRBV13 and TRBJ2-1; 9 bases line up with TRBD2. Germline V gene data show CDR1 as PRHDT and CDR2 as FYEKMQ (reference sequence). This CDR3 has 15 residues. Trimming at V came to 4 bases and at J to 8 bases, leaving 9 bases not matched to a gene. This chain's CDR3 is CASSYGGRAVDEQFF. The DNA of the CDR3 is TGTGCCAGCAGCTATGGCGGGAGGGCCGTCGATGAGCAGTTCTTC.

On this clone: The junction and the germline gene differ at one end; a read error may be behind it. The rearrangement uses TRBV7-9 and TRBJ2-5; 9 bases are a match to TRBD2. This CDR3 is 13 amino acids long. Germline loops: CDR1 SEHNR, CDR2 FQNEAQ (reference sequence). DNA of the CDR3: TGTGCCAGCAGTTTAGGACTAGCGGAGACCCAGTACTTC. Translation: CASSLGLAETQYF.

The chain has TRBV28 and TRBJ2-7; 7 positions agree with TRBD2. V was clipped by 11 bases and J by 2 bases; unmatched bases: 12. The CDR3 spans 14 residues. CDR1 MDHEN and CDR2 SYDVKM come from the germline V gene. CDR3 DNA sequence: TGTGCCTCCGAAGCGGGACCGAGGACCTACGAGCAGTACTTC. This encodes CASEAGPRTYEQYF.

V gene TRBV5-1 combines with J gene TRBJ1-1; D is undetermined. Per germline, CDR1 SGHRS and CDR2 YFSETQ. The CDR3 contains 14 residues. V was pared by 0 bases and J by 4 bases, with 10 bases between. The CDR3 bases are TGCGCCAGCAGCTTGGCCGACCCTGGCACTGAAGCTTTCTTT. Residues: CASSLADPGTEAFF.

The chain links TRBV28 to TRBJ1-5; maybe TRBD1 (6 bases). Trimming left V 5 bases short and J 4 bases short, with 15 bases between. The CDR3 is made up of 15 amino acids. In germline, CDR1 is MDHEN, CDR2 SYDVKM. CDR3 region: CASSLRTVQNQPQHF. The CDR3 DNA reads as TGTGCCAGCAGTCTCAGGACAGTACAAAATCAGCCCCAGCATTTT. The full variable domain, its missing parts supplied by reference TRBV28 and TRBJ1-5, is DVKVTQSSRYLVKRTGEKVFLECVQDMDHENMFWYRQDPGLGLRLIYFSYDVKMKEKGDIPEGYSVSREKKERFSLILESASTNQTSMYLCASSLRTVQNQPQHFGDGTRLSIL.

The chain links TRBV6-1 to TRBJ1-1, with D possibly matching TRBD1 (5 bases). This CDR3 has 14 residues. Germline V lookup: CDR1 MNHNS, CDR2 SASEGT. V was trimmed by 1 base and J by 1 base, leaving 7 bases between them. CDR3 coding DNA: TGTGCCAGCAGTGAAGGGCAGGGGAACACTGAAGCTTTCTTT. Protein sequence: CASSEGQGNTEAFF.

This chain connects TRBV21-1 to TRBJ2-6. TRBV21-1 is listed as a pseudogene. The CDR3 runs 17 residues. DNA for the CDR3: TGTGCCAGCATGCTCAGAACTCTGGACTCTGGGGCCAACGTCCTGACTTTC. Amino acid sequence: CASMLRTLDSGANVLTF.